The 27 T cell receptor beta chains presented below share a single source sample, sequenced in a study of shared clonotypes between healthy human individuals. Repertoires were generated with immunoSEQ multiplex PCR, while TCRdb's copy carries only in-frame clones and drops some. The table has 550,000 to 850,000 clones, 72% seen once. Specimen: memory CD4+ T cells sorted from blood. Subset described: CD45RA-negative fraction. The source is a woman in her twenties or thirties in good health.

This clone was detected only a few times. The chain links TRBV28 to TRBJ2-4; perhaps TRBD2 as D (7 bases). From germline, CDR1 is MDHEN and CDR2 SYDVKM. CDR3 length: 15 amino acids. Trimming pared 2 bases from V and 6 bases from J, leaving 14 bases between. The CDR3 coding sequence is TGTGCCAGCAGTTTAAGGGGGGGGTCAGGAAACATTCAGTACTTC. It codes for CASSLRGGSGNIQYF.

The V call is TRBV2, the J call TRBJ2-7; 10 nucleotides match TRBD2. V was pared by 7 bases and J by 2 bases, with 5 bases of the junction left unmatched. The CDR3 totals 14 residues. Germline V CDR1 and CDR2: SNHLY, FYNNEI. For the CDR3, the DNA is TGTGCCAGCACCTTTGGACTAGCGGCCTACGAGCAGTACTTC. Its protein is CASTFGLAAYEQYF.

This clone was picked up one time. V gene TRBV27 combines with J gene TRBJ2-7; TRBD1 is a possible D gene (6 bases). Germline CDR1 is MNHEY and CDR2 is SMNVEV (reference sequence). This CDR3 spans 13 amino acids. V was trimmed by 8 bases and J by 2 bases, leaving 13 bases between them. The CDR3 spells CASRRGTTYEQYF. CDR3 coding DNA: TGTGCCAGCCGCCGAGGGACAACCTACGAGCAGTACTTC.

The chain is built from TRBV6-1 and TRBJ1-2; tentatively, D is TRBD1 (5 bases). This CDR3 has 15 residues. From germline, CDR1 is MNHNS and CDR2 SASEGT. Trimming removed 8 bases from V and 2 bases from J, with 18 bases in between. The CDR3 reads CASEWGDSRNYGYTF. The CDR3 nucleotides read TGTGCCAGCGAGTGGGGAGACAGTCGGAACTATGGCTACACCTTC.

The chain employs TRBV9 and TRBJ2-1, with D perhaps TRBD1 or TRBD2 (7 bases each). The germline CDR1 and CDR2 sequences are SGDLS and YYNGEE. The V and J ends lost 5 bases and 6 bases respectively, with 18 bases between them. The CDR3 is 15 amino acids. The CDR3 DNA reads TGTGCCAGCAGTGGTCAGGGGGGGAGCCCCAATGAGCAGTTCTTC. This gives the protein CASSGQGGSPNEQFF.

This sequence joins TRBV5-1 and TRBJ2-5; D is undetermined. CDR1 is SGHRS and CDR2 is YFSETQ in the germline V gene. The CDR3 sequence is 14 residues long. V lost 4 bases, J lost 1 base, and 11 bases lay in between. Written as DNA, the CDR3 is TGCGCCAGCAGCGTACAGAACAGCCAAGAGACCCAGTACTTC. It codes for CASSVQNSQETQYF. The full variable domain, in which reference TRBV5-1 and TRBJ2-5 provide the parts outside the CDR3, is KAGVTQTPRYLIKTRGQQVTLSCSPISGHRSVSWYQQTPGQGLQFLFEYFSETQRNKGNFPGRFSGRQFSNSRSEMNVSTLELGDSALYLCASSVQNSQETQYFGPGTRLLVL.

The rearrangement links TRBV9 to TRBJ1-1; D is ambiguous. Between the trimmed V and J ends, which lost 2 bases and 4 bases, there was a span of 12 bases. This CDR3 has 14 amino acids. Germline V gene data show CDR1 as SGDLS and CDR2 as YYNGEE. The CDR3 coding sequence is TGTGCCAGCAGCGTTTTAATTGCCGGCACTGAAGCTTTCTTT. Protein sequence: CASSVLIAGTEAFF.

There are a few counts of this clone. The rearrangement uses TRBV11-1 and TRBJ2-6; D possibly uses TRBD1 or TRBD2 (5 bases each). V lost 5 bases and J lost 0, with 14 bases in between. Germline values: CDR1 SGHAT, CDR2 FQDESV (reference sequence). CDR3 length: 17 amino acids. CDR3 amino acids: CASSPGRRYSGANVLTF. DNA of the CDR3: TGTGCCAGCAGCCCGGGACGGAGGTACTCTGGGGCCAACGTCCTGACTTTC.

The rearrangement uses TRBV28 and TRBJ1-3; no firm D call. This CDR3 is built from 14 residues. Germline values: CDR1 MDHEN, CDR2 SYDVKM. Trimming cost V 5 bases and J 0 bases, with 8 bases left between them. DNA for the CDR3: TGTGCCAGCAGTCCGAAATTCTCTGGAAACACCATATATTTT. Translation gives CASSPKFSGNTIYF.

The J gene is TRBJ2-1, the V gene TRBV29-1; 10 positions agree with TRBD2. The CDR3 has 17 residues. Trimming at V came to 5 bases and at J to 0 bases, leaving 10 bases not matched to a gene. The germline V gene encodes CDR1 SQVTM and CDR2 ANQGSEA. The CDR3 loop reads CSVQRVSGRSSYNEQFF. The CDR3, as DNA: TGCAGCGTTCAAAGGGTTAGCGGGAGGAGCTCCTACAATGAGCAGTTCTTC.

Details on this clone: Other DNA sequences within the sample encode an identical CDR3. This sequence joins TRBV30 and TRBJ2-1; 13 bases fit TRBD2. This CDR3 spans 16 amino acids. Germline V lookup: CDR1 GTSNPN, CDR2 SVGIG (reference sequence). V shed 0 bases, J shed 4 bases, and the junction held 3 bases outside the gene matches. The CDR3 DNA is TGTGCCTGGAGTGTACGGGGACTAGCGGGGTACAATGAGCAGTTCTTC. It is translated as CAWSVRGLAGYNEQFF.

This rearrangement joins TRBV2 to TRBJ1-1; D uncertain. The CDR3 covers 15 residues. Germline-derived CDR1 and CDR2 are SNHLY and FYNNEI. Trimming took off 7 bases at V and 6 bases at J, with 21 bases between the two ends. CDR3 loop: CASTGVIQRTSEAFF. The CDR3 nucleotides read TGTGCCAGCACCGGGGTGATTCAGCGAACTTCTGAAGCTTTCTTT.

This clone was seen ten or more times. Other DNA sequences in the same sample also yield this CDR3. V gene TRBV5-1 combines with J gene TRBJ2-1; D is perhaps TRBD2 (5 bases). V gave up 3 bases and J gave up 0 bases, with 10 bases separating them. CDR3 size: 15 residues. The germline V gene has CDR1 SGHRS and CDR2 YFSETQ. The CDR3 loop is CASSSDSNSYNEQFF. CDR3 DNA: TGCGCCAGCAGCTCGGACTCCAACTCCTACAATGAGCAGTTCTTC.

V gene TRBV28 combines with J gene TRBJ2-2; 8 nucleotides match TRBD1. The germline V gene has CDR1 MDHEN and CDR2 SYDVKM. The CDR3 loop spans 15 amino acids. V dropped 7 bases and J dropped 2; count of bases not matched to a gene: 6. CDR3 sequence: CASIPGQDNTGELFF. In DNA, the CDR3 is TGTGCCAGCATTCCGGGACAGGACAACACCGGGGAGCTGTTTTTT.

The V call is TRBV6-1, the J call TRBJ2-7, with a tentative D call TRBD1 (6 bases). Per the germline V gene, CDR1 is MNHNS and CDR2 is SASEGT. Deletions cut 7 bases from V and 4 bases from J, with 11 bases between. This CDR3 spans 12 amino acids. CDR3 in amino acids: CASTRTEYEQYF. CDR3 coding DNA: TGTGCCAGCACCAGGACAGAATACGAGCAGTACTTC.

This clone has a count of ten or more. The chain combines TRBV10-1 with TRBJ1-1, with TRBD1 matching over 7 bases. CDR1 WNHNN and CDR2 SYGVQD come from the germline V gene (reference sequence). The ends lost 5 bases at V and 7 bases at J; junction bases unmatched: 7. CDR3 length equals 13 residues. CDR3 loop: CASSYNRDSEAFF. For the CDR3, the DNA is TGCGCCAGCAGTTACAACCGGGACAGTGAAGCTTTCTTT.

The V call is TRBV7-8, the J call TRBJ2-7, with a possible D match to TRBD1 (5 bases). Germline lookup yields CDR1 SGHVS and CDR2 FQNEAQ. This CDR3 has 14 amino acids. The V gene lost 0 bases and the J gene lost 5 bases, with 11 bases spanning the gap. This CDR3 is CASSLARAYDEQYF. The CDR3 DNA sequence: TGTGCCAGCAGCTTAGCCAGGGCCTACGACGAGCAGTACTTC. The variable domain in full, completed from reference TRBV7-8 and TRBJ2-7, reads GAGVSQSPRYKVAKRGQDVALRCDPISGHVSLFWYQQALGQGPEFLTYFQNEAQLDKSGLPSDRFFAERPEGSVSTLKIQRTQQEDSAVYLCASSLARAYDEQYFGPGTRLTVT.

This clone was seen a single time. The chain combines TRBV19 with TRBJ1-1, with 7 bases aligning to TRBD1. CDR1 is LNHDA, CDR2 SQIVND, per germline (reference sequence). The ends lost 4 bases at V and 0 bases at J; junction bases unmatched: 8. The CDR3 has 16 residues. CDR3 nucleotides: TGTGCCAGTAGTAGCCGACAGGGAGTGATGAACACTGAAGCTTTCTTT. As protein: CASSSRQGVMNTEAFF. Filled out from reference TRBV19 and TRBJ1-1, the complete variable domain reads DGGITQSPKYLFRKEGQNVTLSCEQNLNHDAMYWYRQDPGQGLRLIYYSQIVNDFQKGDIAEGYSVSREKKESFPLTVTSAQKNPTAFYLCASSSRQGVMNTEAFFGQGTRLTVV.

This chain joins TRBV25-1 and TRBJ2-6; 11 bases map to TRBD2. The CDR3 covers 17 residues. With V trimmed by 5 bases and J by 6 bases, 9 bases remained unmatched. The germline V gene encodes CDR1 MGHDK and CDR2 SYGVNS. The CDR3 is CASSPGTSGFSANVLTF. The CDR3 nucleotides read TGTGCCAGCAGTCCCGGGACTAGCGGTTTCTCGGCCAACGTCCTGACTTTC.

The gene calls are TRBV11-2 and TRBJ2-7; 7 nucleotides align to TRBD2. This CDR3 is built from 14 residues. CDR1 is SGHAT, CDR2 FQNNGV, per germline. With 1 base clipped from V and 6 bases from J, the junction kept 6 bases outside the gene matches. CDR3 coding DNA: TGTGCCAGCAGCTTAGGGGCGGGAGTCTCCGAGCAGTACTTC. It encodes CASSLGAGVSEQYF.

V is TRBV5-1 and J is TRBJ1-1, with D possibly matching TRBD1 (6 bases). Germline V lookup: CDR1 SGHRS, CDR2 YFSETQ. Trimming removed 5 bases from V and 1 base from J, with 9 bases in between. CDR3 length: 13 residues. CDR3 residues: CASRGTRNTEAFF. The CDR3 region has the DNA TGCGCCAGCAGGGGGACAAGGAACACTGAAGCTTTCTTT.

The V and J genes are TRBV28 and TRBJ2-1; D remains ambiguous. CDR3 size: 16 residues. V lost 5 bases and J 0 bases, leaving 14 bases between the germline ends. CDR1 MDHEN and CDR2 SYDVKM come from the germline V gene. The CDR3 coding sequence is TGTGCCAGCAGTAAGCTCCCCGGCGGCTCCTACAATGAGCAGTTCTTC. Protein sequence: CASSKLPGGSYNEQFF.

The chain joins TRBV5-1 to TRBJ2-5; TRBD2 matches at 7 bases. The trim removed 2 bases at V and 5 bases at J, leaving 15 bases unmatched. The CDR3 spans 17 residues. Germline assignment: CDR1 SGHRS and CDR2 YFSETQ. CDR3 coding DNA: TGCGCCAGCAGCTTTTTCCCAGCGGGAACACGGGGGGAGACCCAGTACTTC. Its protein product is CASSFFPAGTRGETQYF.

V is TRBV7-2 and J is TRBJ2-1; 9 bases fit TRBD2. CDR1 and CDR2 (germline): SGHTA, FQGNSA. The CDR3 runs to 15 residues. Unmatched junction bases numbered 1, after V lost 1 base and J lost 3 bases. The CDR3 loop reads CASSLVAGVYNEQFF. DNA of the CDR3: TGTGCCAGCAGCTTAGTAGCGGGGGTCTACAATGAGCAGTTCTTC.

The rearrangement joins TRBV9 to TRBJ2-1; no definite D call. The CDR3 totals 14 residues. CDR1 and CDR2 (germline): SGDLS, YYNGEE. Trimming left V 2 bases short and J 2 bases short, with 8 bases between. The CDR3 DNA sequence: TGTGCCAGCAGCGTTTACACCACCTACAATGAGCAGTTCTTC. It yields the protein CASSVYTTYNEQFF.

This clone was counted once. In the same sample, other DNA sequences code for this CDR3. The V call is TRBV7-9, the J call TRBJ1-1, with no clear D. Germline CDR1 SEHNR, CDR2 FQNEAQ (reference sequence). This CDR3 has 13 residues. Trimming removed 1 base from V and 3 bases from J, with 6 bases in between. CDR3: CASSLVTDTEAFF. The DNA of the CDR3 is TGTGCCAGCAGCTTAGTCACCGACACTGAAGCTTTCTTT.

V usage is TRBV7-7 and J usage is TRBJ2-1; TRBD2 aligns across 10 bases. V lost 5 bases, J lost 0 bases, and 1 base stayed unmatched. This CDR3 spans 15 amino acids. Germline-derived CDR1 and CDR2 are SSHAT and FNYEAQ (reference sequence). In DNA form, the CDR3 reads TGTGCCAGCAGCCCTAGCGGGAGCTCCTACAATGAGCAGTTCTTC. Protein product: CASSPSGSSYNEQFF.